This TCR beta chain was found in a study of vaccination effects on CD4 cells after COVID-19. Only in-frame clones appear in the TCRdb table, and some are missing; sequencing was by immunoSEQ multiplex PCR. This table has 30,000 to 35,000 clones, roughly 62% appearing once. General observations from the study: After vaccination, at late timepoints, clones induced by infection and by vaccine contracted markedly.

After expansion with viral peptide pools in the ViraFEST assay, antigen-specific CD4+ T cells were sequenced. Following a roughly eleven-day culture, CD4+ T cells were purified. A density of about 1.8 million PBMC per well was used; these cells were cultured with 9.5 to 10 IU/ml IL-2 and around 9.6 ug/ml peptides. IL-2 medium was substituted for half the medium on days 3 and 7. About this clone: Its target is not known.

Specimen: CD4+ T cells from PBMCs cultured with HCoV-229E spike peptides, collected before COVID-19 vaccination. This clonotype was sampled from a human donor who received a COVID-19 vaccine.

CDR3 in amino acids: CASSHLQGWTQYF. CDR3 bases: TGCGCCAGCAGCCACCTACAGGGGTGGACCCAGTACTTC. This rearrangement joins TRBV4-1 to TRBJ2-5, with TRBD1 identical over 7 bases. The V and J ends lost 3 bases and 7 bases, in that order; junction bases with no gene match: 5. The CDR3 runs 13 residues. CDR1 is MGHRA, CDR2 YSYEKL, per germline.